This T cell receptor beta chain came from a study of T cell responses to AZD1222 COVID-19 vaccine (dated by TCRdb to about 2021). Regarding the complete study: TCR sequencing covered approximately 230 trial participants: nearly 210 given two doses of AZD1222 and 26 given two doses of MenACWY control vaccine. Trial participants were enrolled by age into subgroups of 18-55, 56-69 and 70-plus years, and 148, 28 and 57 TCR-sequenced participants, respectively, were included in these subgroups.

On the study overall, not on this receptor specifically: In the small 56-69-year group, the increase in depth fell short of significance, most likely because of low power. Participants were mostly white British and included more females than males, and it was suggested by the authors that clonal diversity may have been underestimated. Reportedly, close to half of the unique spike-specific TCRs recognized epitopes lying outside the regions that are mutated in the B.1.351 and B.1.1.7 variants. Because no day 14 peak-response samples were available, the repertoires could be characterized only after the peak T cell response. Spike-specific TCR breadth and depth rose significantly after two AZD1222 doses compared with day 0 and with MenACWY recipients. Conclusions about previously exposed vaccinees are limited, since just five or six AZD1222 recipients were seropositive for SARS-CoV-2 at baseline. The whole spike protein was spanned by vaccine-associated CD4 TCRs, and dominant responses were seen in regions 160-218 and 743-854.

The sample's time point label, in plain terms: about 28 days (+/-7) after the second vaccine dose. Because spike-specific TCR depth and breadth did not differ between the two schedules, AZD1222 recipients who got a second dose at roughly 4 weeks were pooled with those who got a second dose at roughly 12 weeks. Vaccinee samples were obtained from the UK trials COV001 and COV002, which included a single-blind randomized controlled phase 2/3 trial of AZD1222 (ChAdOx1 nCoV-19) in healthy adults. For TCRbeta chain sequencing, PBMC samples were collected from trial participants at day 0 and at day 28 after the second dose. This clone was seen once. Its specific antigen is unknown. Per-base quality was not reported, and no clone a single base away is much larger than it. The CDR3 regions of human TCRbeta chains were analyzed by immunosequencing. In the authors' own workflow: Repertoire TCRs were checked for matches against a reference library of SARS-CoV-2-specific TCRs that had been generated using the MIRA antigen-specificity platform. Breadth meant the fraction of unique TCRs that were SARS-CoV-2-associated, whereas depth meant the fraction of total T cells that were SARS-CoV-2-associated. Using the MIRA data, each spike-specific TCR was mapped to the spike region that the TCR reacts to and placed in a CD4 or CD8 class. Log10-transformed breadth and depth values were compared by one-way ANOVA with Sidak's multiple comparisons tests. Entries here come from immuneACCESS through TCRdb and include only in-frame sequences with V and J called. Some clones fail to appear in such tables; in the studies checked, an unresolved V gene covers under half of the shortfall, and the cause of the remainder is unknown. That table furnishes V, J and clone size, whereas the DNA furnished D and trimming. The sample records some 150,000 clones, just over 90% of which are singletons. The top ten clones comprise 1.9% of the sample.

From the cysteine up to the phenylalanine, the CDR3 has a length of 15 residues. The DNA shown is the 45-base CDR3, in frame from base 1. V is clipped by 3 bases and J by 6 bases, and the sequence between their germline boundaries is 15 bases long. Taken from the germline V gene, the CDR1 and CDR2 loops are SGHAT and FQNNGV. The chain is assembled from TRBV11-2 and TRBJ2-1; the best D guess is TRBD2, with 6 bases matching. Source: peripheral blood, taken 28 days after the second AZD1222 dose. The clonotype was recovered from an adult who received the AZD1222 COVID-19 vaccine. The CDR3: CASSFRLALINEQFF. The nucleotides read TGTGCCAGCAGCTTCCGGCTAGCGTTAATCAATGAGCAGTTCTTC.